Listed below are T cell receptor beta chains from one sample, sequenced in a study of prognosis after radiotherapy for stage I lung cancer. Each CDR3 protein gets one entry after TCRdb re-called the multiplex PCR reads with MiXCR. The sample lists 25,000 to 35,000 distinct CDR3 sequences, under 35% seen once, with 33% in the top ten. This material consisted of PBMCs, taken before or after stereotactic body radiation therapy (not recorded which). These receptors all stem from a donor at least 50 years old with non-small cell lung cancer. The CDR3 runs from the conserved cysteine through the conserved F or W. D genes are given only for firm matches. Size tells how often a clone was seen (once, few, many) or the class of an expanded clone, and some rows leave it out.

TGTGCCAGCAGCCTTCTCAGGGCGAAGTTCTTC	CASSLLRAKFF	11	-	many	TRBV6-2/TRBV6-3	TRBJ2-1
TGTGCCAGTGGGATGACAGGGTCCGGAAACACCATATATTTT	CASGMTGSGNTIYF	14	TRBD1	many	TRBV5-5	TRBJ1-3
TGTGCCTGGGATATAGCGGGAGTGAGGGAGAACCAGTACTTC	CAWDIAGVRENQYF	14	TRBD2	-	TRBV30	TRBJ2-5
TGTGCCAGCAGCTTTGCGGTAGGGAGTGCCTCCTACAATGAGCAGTTCTTC	CASSFAVGSASYNEQFF	17	-	-	TRBV7-6	TRBJ2-1
TGTGCCAGTAGCCGGGACGGGACAGGGGGCCAGAACACTGAAGCTTTCTTT	CASSRDGTGGQNTEAFF	17	TRBD1	many	TRBV19	TRBJ1-1
TGCAGTGCTAGAGACAAATACGAGCAGTACTTC	CSARDKYEQYF	11	-	-	TRBV20-1	TRBJ2-7
TGTGCCAGCAGTTTCCTCGAGACGGGTAGCTACACCTTC	CASSFLETGSYTF	13	-	many	TRBV12-3/TRBV12-4	TRBJ1-2
TGTGCCTGGAGTGTAAGGGGCCCCACTGAAGCTTTCTTT	CAWSVRGPTEAFF	13	-	many	TRBV30	TRBJ1-1
TGTGCCAGCAGCTCCTTAGCGGGAGTCGACAATGAGCAGTTCTTC	CASSSLAGVDNEQFF	15	TRBD2	many	TRBV11-3	TRBJ2-1
TGTGCCAGCAGGGCAATCACGGGGGCCAACTATGGCTACACCTTC	CASRAITGANYGYTF	15	-	once	TRBV6-2/TRBV6-3	TRBJ1-2
TGTGCCAGCACCCTCGGGGCGGGAAATTCACCCCTCCACTTT	CASTLGAGNSPLHF	14	-	many	TRBV12-3/TRBV12-4	TRBJ1-6
TGTGCCAGCAGTTACTCGCGGGGGGAACAAGGGTTCTTC	CASSYSRGEQGFF	13	TRBD2	-	TRBV6-2/TRBV6-3	TRBJ2-1
TGTGCCAGCAGCTCGGTGCGGTCCGAGCAGTACTTC	CASSSVRSEQYF	12	-	-	TRBV7-2	TRBJ2-7
TGTGCCAGCAGTTACGAGACGACGAATGGAAACACCATATATTTT	CASSYETTNGNTIYF	15	-	few	TRBV6-1	TRBJ1-3
TGTGCCAGCAAAGGTTTGGAGACCCAGTACTTC	CASKGLETQYF	11	-	many	TRBV2	TRBJ2-5
TGTGCCAGCACCTTAGGGCTAGCTGTAGGTGGGGCCAACGTCCTGACTTTC	CASTLGLAVGGANVLTF	17	-	many	TRBV12-3/TRBV12-4	TRBJ2-6
TGTGCCAGCATGGAATCTCCTTATATCTCCTACAATGAGCAGTTCTTC	CASMESPYISYNEQFF	16	-	-	TRBV2	TRBJ2-1
TGTGCCAGCAGTTTAGAGGGCCTGAGCACTGAAGCTTTCTTT	CASSLEGLSTEAFF	14	-	many	TRBV27	TRBJ1-1
TGTGCCAGCAGTTATTCTGGGGAGCTGTTTTTT	CASSYSGELFF	11	-	medium-sized	TRBV27	TRBJ2-2
TGTGCCAGCAGTGCCCCCGTTGGTAGTGGCTACACCTTC	CASSAPVGSGYTF	13	-	-	TRBV6-1	TRBJ1-2
TGTGCCACCAAGTGTACAGGATTGTGTTACGAGCAGTACTTC	CATKCTGLCYEQYF	14	-	many	TRBV24-1	TRBJ2-7
TGCAGTGCTAGTAGGGGGATCGGGGAGCTGTTTTTT	CSASRGIGELFF	12	-	many	TRBV20-1	TRBJ2-2
TGTGCCACCAGTGACGCCGTCGTGGGGCACGAGCAGTACTTC	CATSDAVVGHEQYF	14	-	-	TRBV24-1	TRBJ2-7
TGTGCCAGCAGTTCACTAGCGCGGGAGACCCAGTACTTC	CASSSLARETQYF	13	TRBD2	many	TRBV27	TRBJ2-5
TGCGCCAGCAGCTTGGGACAGGGCCGGGAGCAGTACTTC	CASSLGQGREQYF	13	TRBD1	many	TRBV5-1	TRBJ2-7
TGTGCCAGCAGTTTAGTCGGAGGGAACGAGCAGTACTTC	CASSLVGGNEQYF	13	-	few	TRBV12-3/TRBV12-4	TRBJ2-7
TGTGCCACCAGTGATCGCTGGACTAGCTACAATGAGCAGTTCTTC	CATSDRWTSYNEQFF	15	TRBD2	many	TRBV24-1	TRBJ2-1
TGTGCCTGGAGTTCGACTATAGCGGGAGTTCCAGATACGCAGTATTTT	CAWSSTIAGVPDTQYF	16	TRBD2	many	TRBV30	TRBJ2-3
TGCAGTGCTAGCTGGCTAGCGGGGAACACCGGGGAGCTGTTTTTT	CSASWLAGNTGELFF	15	TRBD2	many	TRBV20-1	TRBJ2-2
TGTGCCAGCAGGAGGGACAGGATCAATGAGCAGTTCTTC	CASRRDRINEQFF	13	TRBD1	many	TRBV2	TRBJ2-1
TGTGCCAGCAGTGAAGCAAGGACAACATTCACCGGGGAGCTGTTTTTT	CASSEARTTFTGELFF	16	-	-	TRBV6-1	TRBJ2-2
TGTGCCAGCAGCTTAGACACAGATACGCAGCATTTT	CASSLDTDTQHF	12	-	-	TRBV11-2	TRBJ1-5
TGTGCCAGCAGGACAGGGGGCATAAAGACCCAGTACTTC	CASRTGGIKTQYF	13	TRBD1	many	TRBV2	TRBJ2-5
TGTGCCAGTAGATCCGGGACAGGTTTTACCGGGGAGCTTTTTTTT	CASRSGTGFTGELFF	15	TRBD1	-	TRBV19	TRBJ2-2
TGCAGTGCCACGACAGGGATAGCCTATGGCTACACCTTC	CSATTGIAYGYTF	13	TRBD1	many	TRBV20-1	TRBJ1-2
TGTGCCAGCAGCTTAGTTGGCCCAACCGCGGCTAATGAAAAACTGTTTTTT	CASSLVGPTAANEKLFF	17	-	many	TRBV7-8	TRBJ1-4
TGCGCCAGCAGCCTGGGGAGCGGCAGTGAAGCTTTCTTT	CASSLGSGSEAFF	13	-	many	TRBV5-1	TRBJ1-1
TGTGCCATTTCCGGACCGACCTTATATGGCTACACCTTC	CAISGPTLYGYTF	13	-	many	TRBV6-1	TRBJ1-2
TGTGCCAGCAGCTCCGGTGGGGGCAGCGAAGCTTTCTTT	CASSSGGGSEAFF	13	-	-	TRBV7-9	TRBJ1-1
TGCAGTGCGCCTTCTGTAGCAAATGAAAAACTGTTTTTT	CSAPSVANEKLFF	13	-	many	TRBV20-1	TRBJ1-4
TGTGCCAGCAGTTACCCTGGGGCCGGCTCTGGGGCCAAAGTACTGACTTTC	CASSYPGAGSGAKVLTF	17	-	-	TRBV28	TRBJ2-6
TGTGCCACTCGGTCAGGGGGGGCTACTGAGCAGTTCTTC	CATRSGGATEQFF	13	-	-	TRBV24-1	TRBJ2-1
TGTGCCAGCAGCCAAGAAATAGCGGGAGGAGAGACCCAGTACTTC	CASSQEIAGGETQYF	15	TRBD2	-	TRBV3-1	TRBJ2-5
TGTGCCAGCAGTCGGGGGCGCAGGGGGGGGAATGAAAAACTGTTTTTT	CASSRGRRGGNEKLFF	16	TRBD1	many	TRBV28	TRBJ1-4
TGTGCCAGCAACGTACCGGGACAGGGAGCGGATACGCAGTATTTT	CASNVPGQGADTQYF	15	TRBD1	many	TRBV28	TRBJ2-3
TGCAGTGCTAGAGACCCGACAGGGAGCTCCTACGAGCAGTACTTC	CSARDPTGSSYEQYF	15	TRBD1	many	TRBV20-1	TRBJ2-7
TGCGCCAGCAGCCCGGGTACCGGGATGAATTCACCCCTCCACTTT	CASSPGTGMNSPLHF	15	-	many	TRBV4-1	TRBJ1-6
TGTGCCAGCAGTCGCATAGCGGGCAGAGTAAAATCCTACGAGCAGTACTTC	CASSRIAGRVKSYEQYF	17	TRBD2	many	TRBV2	TRBJ2-7
TGTGCCAGCAGTGGTCGTAGCCTGAATGAAAAACTGTTTTTT	CASSGRSLNEKLFF	14	-	many	TRBV6-1	TRBJ1-4
TGTGCCAGCAGCCCCGGTCGGACCTACGAGCAGTACTTC	CASSPGRTYEQYF	13	-	many	TRBV5-6	TRBJ2-7
TGTGCCAGCACCCCCATGGAGGGGGGAGCCAAAAACATTCAGTACTTC	CASTPMEGGAKNIQYF	16	-	-	TRBV7-9	TRBJ2-4
TGTGCCAGCAGCTCTAGCGGGAAAGGGACAGATACGCAGTATTTT	CASSSSGKGTDTQYF	15	TRBD2	many	TRBV7-6	TRBJ2-3
TGCGCCAGCAATCCGGGACAGGGGACCCGCACAGATACGCAGTATTTT	CASNPGQGTRTDTQYF	16	TRBD1	-	TRBV5-1	TRBJ2-3